Detailed here is one T cell receptor beta chain. Its antigen is not yet known. Per-base qualities were not stored, and no clone one base away is much larger. The time point tag for this specimen amounts to: before neoadjuvant nivolumab. The patients had newly diagnosed stage II-IVA oral cavity squamous cell carcinoma and had not received any prior systemic or radiation treatment. The cohort was made up of patients with locally advanced, HPV-negative oral cavity squamous cell carcinoma. Peripheral blood mononuclear cells were analyzed directly and were not maintained or expanded in culture. The samples were obtained from a longitudinal correlative study of a single-arm phase II trial testing neoadjuvant nivolumab in oral cavity squamous cell carcinoma. Genomic DNA-based TCRbeta sequencing was performed on subject-matched pre- and post-treatment PBMCs and tumors from three responders and three non-responders. Peripheral blood mononuclear cells were collected before nivolumab treatment and were collected again after treatment, at the time of surgery. The Maxwell RSC DNA from Cells kit was used to isolate genomic DNA from PBMCs.

CDR1 and CDR2 are drawn from the germline V gene: MNHEY, SVGAGI. The CDR3 runs 15 residues from the cysteine to the phenylalanine. The entry retains the CDR3 DNA only, 45 bases that are in frame from base 1. The junction carries 18 bases between V and J, which are trimmed by 5 bases and 5 bases respectively. This record comes from a study of neoadjuvant anti-PD-1 for oral cavity cancer (dated by TCRdb to the early 2020s). For context, the study as a whole: Three to four biweekly doses of nivolumab at 3 mg/kg were mostly administered to patients before curative-intent surgical resection. A fourth nivolumab dose was given around day 43 to patients without progression, and definitive surgical resection was performed in those patients on days 50-56. Patients with complete response, partial response or stable disease by RECIST 1.1 were defined as responders, whereas patients with progression were defined as non-responders. A 33% response rate was observed in the parent correlative cohort, in which 12 patients were included.

For deep sequencing of PBMC libraries, mostly 400 to 550 ng of input genomic DNA was used, and six replicates were run per sample. TCRbeta libraries were prepared with the immunoSEQ hsTCRbeta kit according to the manufacturer's instructions. Sequencing of the completed libraries took place using an Illumina NovaSeq 6000 S4 flow cell after they had been pooled to about 3 nM. From the authors' description of their analysis: Raw data preprocessing and quality control were performed with the immunoSEQ Analyzer. The analysis was restricted to productive rearrangements, with each unique CDR3 amino acid sequence defining a clonotype. Repertoire clonality was estimated as the Gini-Simpson index, which was computed with the R package tcR. Gini indices were compared with Student's t test, and associations with tumor size change were assessed by Pearson correlation. TCRdb obtained this table from immuneACCESS and retained in-frame rearrangements with V and J assigned. These tables miss some clones; where compared with another copy, unresolved V genes account for less than half of the shortfall, and the remainder is unexplained. The V and J calls and the clone size are those of that table, but D and trimming were determined from the DNA. A total of around 6,700 clones appear in this sample, about two thirds of them only once. 3% of the sample is in the top ten clones.

Overall results and qualifications from the work: A higher pretreatment blood Treg/Th17 ratio correlated with both higher pretreatment blood TCRbeta clonality and lower post-treatment tumor TCRbeta clonality. After neoadjuvant nivolumab, significantly higher T cell clonality (Gini index) was found within PBMCs in non-responders than in responders. TCR analyses included only three patients per response group, and the authors called for larger cohorts for validation.

The TCR was taken from a person aged 35-79 years with oral cavity squamous cell carcinoma. The chain joins TRBV6-5 to TRBJ1-2; the D gene cannot be named for sure. This specimen consisted of PBMCs, obtained before nivolumab (anti-PD-1) treatment. The CDR3 here reads CASSPPGFLPYGYTF. The DNA sequence follows: TGTGCCAGCAGTCCACCGGGATTCCTACCTTATGGCTACACCTTC.